This T cell receptor (beta chain) was recorded in a study of response to subunit inactivated influenza vaccine. Study outcomes and limitations: Authors suggested seasonal influenza vaccinations each recruit few new T cells.

This clonotype has just a few counts. Its antigen is unidentified. TCRdb independently ran MiXCR on the RT-PCR reads; one entry per CDR3 protein. Among under 550,000 distinct CDR3 sequences listed, about 8% were seen once. The CDR3 runs 13 residues. The germline CDR1 and CDR2 sequences are MDHEN and SYDVKM. The chain employs TRBV28 and TRBJ1-2; perhaps TRBD1 as D (5 bases). The sample was PBMCs from blood, taken approximately 25 months after vaccination. This TCR was sampled from a man aged 45-69 years who received an inactivated influenza vaccine. CDR3 amino acids: CASLSGDFYGYTF. In DNA, the CDR3 is TGTGCGAGCTTGAGTGGGGACTTCTATGGCTACACCTTC.